The 32 T cell receptor beta chains listed next were all sequenced from one sample in a study of beta chain features in type 1 diabetes. Every bit of the isolated RNA underwent reverse transcription, so sequencing read expressed TCRB transcripts. This table comes from immunoSEQ multiplex PCR, and its TCRdb copy is limited to in-frame clones, with some not included. The table has 620,000 or so clones, 15% to 19% seen once; the top ten hold approximately 0.087%. The sequencing input was naive CD4+ T cells from blood. The receptors were gathered from a man younger than 35 in good health.

This rearrangement joins TRBV18 to TRBJ2-1; 7 nucleotides match TRBD1. This CDR3 comprises 17 residues. V trimming: 5 bases; J trimming: 2 bases; junction bases outside the gene matches: 12. Germline V gene sequence: CDR1 KGHSH, CDR2 LQKENI. The CDR3 DNA reads as TGTGCCAGCTCAACCAGGGGACAGACTTATACCTACAATGAGCAGTTCTTC. Encoded protein: CASSTRGQTYTYNEQFF.

This chain connects TRBV4-3 to TRBJ2-6; 8 bases map to TRBD1. The CDR3 has 18 residues. Germline values: CDR1 LGHNA, CDR2 YSLEER. The J segment lost 1 base and the V segment lost 0 bases, leaving 5 bases of the junction unmatched. In DNA, the CDR3 is TGCGCCAGCAGCCAAGATAAGGGACAGGTATCTGGGGCCAACGTCCTGACTTTC. Translating it yields CASSQDKGQVSGANVLTF.

There are a few counts of this clone. The V call is TRBV4-2, the J call TRBJ2-7; no reliable D call. V lost 0 bases and J 3 bases, leaving 15 bases between the germline ends. CDR1 LGHNA and CDR2 YNFKEQ come from the germline V gene. The CDR3 consists of 16 residues. The CDR3 DNA sequence: TGTGCCAGCAGCCAAGATCCTCCTGGGCTGCGCTACGAGCAGTACTTC. This translates into CASSQDPPGLRYEQYF.

A few counts support this clone. The V gene is TRBV7-3, the J gene TRBJ1-3; the D is unclear. Trimming cost V 6 bases and J 4 bases, with 10 bases left between them. The CDR3 covers 13 residues. CDR1 is SGHTA, CDR2 FQGTGA, per germline. CDR3 residues: CASSHATGNTIYF. The CDR3 nucleotides are TGTGCCAGCAGTCATGCCACCGGAAACACCATATATTTT.

This clone was seen only a few times. This chain uses TRBV7-9 with TRBJ2-2, with no clear D. CDR1 and CDR2 from the germline V gene are SEHNR and FQNEAQ (reference sequence). V lost 4 bases and J 0 bases, leaving 12 bases between the germline ends. The CDR3 extends over 16 amino acids. This CDR3 is CASSSSLGPNTGELFF. CDR3 DNA: TGTGCCAGCAGCTCCTCGTTGGGCCCGAACACCGGGGAGCTGTTTTTT.

The CDR3, as DNA: TGTGCCAGCAGCTCCCCCGGGGGGAACTATGGCTACACCTTC. This sequence encodes CASSSPGGNYGYTF. The chain has TRBV5-6 and TRBJ1-2, with a weak D call TRBD1 (5 bases). The V gene lost 3 bases and the J gene lost 2 bases, with 11 bases spanning the gap. This CDR3 has 14 amino acids. Germline V gene data show CDR1 as SGHDT and CDR2 as YYEEEE.

For the CDR3, the DNA is TGTGCCAGCAGCCAAGAATCGGTCGGGGGCGGGGAGCTGTTTTTT. Translating it yields CASSQESVGGGELFF. The chain links TRBV4-2 to TRBJ2-2; the D gene is possibly TRBD2 (6 bases). The V gene's germline CDR1 is LGHNA and CDR2 YNFKEQ. The V end was cut by 0 bases, the J end by 7 bases, with 12 bases between. The length of the CDR3 is 15 residues.

This clone was detected a few times. The chain combines TRBV7-2 with TRBJ2-7, with TRBD1 matching over 10 bases. Germline V gives CDR1 SGHTA, CDR2 FQGNSA. Trimming cost V 5 bases and J 5 bases; bases outside gene matches: 3. This CDR3 spans 13 amino acids. In nucleotides, the CDR3 is TGTGCCAGCAGCCGACAGGGGGCCCACGAGCAGTACTTC. Translation: CASSRQGAHEQYF. Drawing the rest from reference TRBV7-2 and TRBJ2-7, the complete variable domain is GAGVSQSPSNKVTEKGKDVELRCDPISGHTALYWYRQSLGQGLEFLIYFQGNSAPDKSGLPSDRFSAERTGGSVSTLTIQRTQQEDSAVYLCASSRQGAHEQYFGPGTRLTVT.

This clone was counted only a few times. J is TRBJ1-3 and V is TRBV10-2, with D hard to call. The CDR3 is made up of 12 amino acids. V dropped 5 bases and J dropped 3 bases, with 5 bases sitting between them. Germline lookup yields CDR1 WSHSY and CDR2 SAAADI. CDR3 bases: TGCGCCAGCAGTAGATTTGGAAACACCATATATTTT. It codes for CASSRFGNTIYF.

This clone has more than one count but fewer than ten. This chain links TRBV7-2 with TRBJ2-2; D not certain. This CDR3 has 12 amino acids. CDR1 is SGHTA and CDR2 is FQGNSA in the germline V gene. CDR3 coding DNA: TGTGCGGTAGGGCGGCGCACCGGGGAGCTGTTTTTT. It yields the protein CAVGRRTGELFF.

This clone was counted a few times. V is TRBV5-1 and J is TRBJ1-3; unclear D gene. Trimming shortened V by 0 bases and J by 0 bases, and 13 bases separated the two germline ends. The germline gives CDR1 SGHRS, CDR2 YFSETQ. The CDR3 runs 17 residues. CDR3 sequence: CASSLAGVKLSGNTIYF. As DNA, the CDR3 is TGCGCCAGCAGCTTGGCCGGGGTCAAGCTCTCTGGAAACACCATATATTTT.

This clone came up a few times. The V gene is TRBV4-1, the J gene TRBJ1-5; D is unclear. CDR1 is MGHRA, CDR2 YSYEKL, per germline. The CDR3 has 15 residues. V gave up 3 bases and J gave up 1 base, with 10 bases separating them. In DNA, the CDR3 is TGCGCCAGCAGCCAGGCGGACGGGAGCAATCAGCCCCAGCATTTT. Translated, it gives CASSQADGSNQPQHF.

This chain connects TRBV7-2 to TRBJ1-2; D is ambiguous. Germline assignment: CDR1 SGHTA and CDR2 FQGNSA. The CDR3 is 12 residues long. V shed 4 bases and J shed 2 bases, with 5 bases lying between them. The CDR3 DNA sequence: TGTGCCAGCAGCTCCGGGAACTATGGCTACACCTTC. It is translated as CASSSGNYGYTF.

The sample holds a few counts of this clone. This chain links TRBV5-1 with TRBJ2-2, with a tentative D call TRBD1 (5 bases). The CDR3 has 16 amino acids. Germline V lookup: CDR1 SGHRS, CDR2 YFSETQ. V was trimmed by 0 bases and J by 3 bases, leaving 12 bases between them. The DNA of the CDR3 is TGCGCCAGCAGCTTGGCCGGCAGGGCTTACACCGGGGAGCTGTTTTTT. The encoded protein is CASSLAGRAYTGELFF.

Regarding this clone: This same CDR3 is encoded by further DNA sequences in the sample. V gene TRBV9 combines with J gene TRBJ2-7; no definite D call. Germline assignment: CDR1 SGDLS and CDR2 YYNGEE. The V end was cut by 0 bases, the J end by 4 bases, with 5 bases between. The CDR3 has 12 residues. The CDR3 DNA sequence: TGTGCCAGCAGCGTAGAGGGTTACGAGCAGTACTTC. Amino acid sequence: CASSVEGYEQYF. Complete variable domain (other parts from reference TRBV9 and TRBJ2-7): DSGVTQTPKHLITATGQRVTLRCSPRSGDLSVYWYQQSLDQGLQFLIQYYNGEERAKGNILERFSAQQFPDLHSELNLSSLELGDSALYFCASSVEGYEQYFGPGTRLTVT.

V usage is TRBV6-5 and J usage is TRBJ1-6, with D maybe TRBD1 (6 bases). Germline V lookup: CDR1 MNHEY, CDR2 SVGAGI. The CDR3 runs 16 residues. V lost 4 bases and J lost 0, with 10 bases in between. The CDR3 coding sequence is TGTGCCAGCAGTTGGACAGAGAGCTCCTATAATTCACCCCTCCACTTT. Protein: CASSWTESSYNSPLHF.

This clone showed up just a few times. DNA of the CDR3: TGTGCCAGCAGCTTCGTGGGGCAGCCCTCCACAGATACGCAGTATTTT. Translation: CASSFVGQPSTDTQYF. This chain links TRBV7-2 with TRBJ2-3; maybe TRBD1 (5 bases). V lost 3 bases and J lost 2, with 15 bases in between. The germline CDR1 and CDR2 sequences are SGHTA and FQGNSA. The CDR3 covers 16 residues.

CDR3 amino acids: CASSRPWESEQYF. CDR3 nucleotide sequence: TGTGCCAGCAGCCGCCCGTGGGAAAGCGAGCAGTACTTC. The genes are TRBV5-4 and TRBJ2-7; no reliable D call. The CDR3 consists of 13 residues. Germline CDR1 reads SGHNT; CDR2 reads YYREEE (reference sequence). The V gene lost 4 bases and the J gene lost 6 bases, with 14 bases spanning the gap.

J is TRBJ2-7 and V is TRBV5-1, with a possible D match to TRBD2 (5 bases). The CDR3 is 13 residues long. Looked up from germline, CDR1 is SGHRS and CDR2 is YFSETQ. The V gene lost 4 bases and the J gene lost 3 bases, with 11 bases spanning the gap. CDR3 amino acids: CASSAPGLYEQYF. The CDR3 nucleotides read TGCGCCAGCAGCGCGCCTGGACTCTACGAGCAGTACTTC.

This clone was counted between two and nine times. J is TRBJ2-2 and V is TRBV5-1; possibly TRBD1 for D (5 bases). V dropped 6 bases and J dropped 0 bases, with 12 bases sitting between them. Germline CDR1 reads SGHRS; CDR2 reads YFSETQ. The CDR3 is made up of 15 amino acids. In nucleotides, the CDR3 is TGCGCCAGCAAGGACCGGACATCGAACACCGGGGAGCTGTTTTTT. It yields the protein CASKDRTSNTGELFF.

This rearrangement joins TRBV20-1 to TRBJ1-2, with D uncertain. The V end was cut by 3 bases, the J end by 7 bases, with 9 bases between. The length of the CDR3 is 11 residues. Germline CDR1 reads DFQATT; CDR2 reads SNEGSKA (reference sequence). The chain's CDR3 is CSASEGGGYTF. The CDR3, as DNA: TGCAGTGCTAGTGAAGGCGGTGGCTACACCTTC.

The chain combines TRBV30 with TRBJ1-6, with 10 bases lining up with TRBD1. CDR3 length: 16 amino acids. The junction had 12 bases not matched to a gene; V was cut back by 2 bases and J by 11 bases. Germline V gene sequence: CDR1 GTSNPN, CDR2 SVGIG (reference sequence). CDR3 nucleotide sequence: TGTGCCTGGAGTTCACGGACAGGGGGTTCATGGGCACCCCTCCACTTT. Translating it yields CAWSSRTGGSWAPLHF.

The V call is TRBV6-5, the J call TRBJ1-2, with a tentative D call TRBD1 (5 bases). This CDR3 is built from 13 residues. Between the trimmed V and J ends, which lost 4 bases and 6 bases, there was a span of 12 bases. Germline loops: CDR1 MNHEY, CDR2 SVGAGI. The CDR3 loop is CASSSRGRDGYTF. The CDR3 DNA reads as TGTGCCAGCAGTTCGAGGGGTCGCGATGGCTACACCTTC.

The V gene is TRBV18, the J gene TRBJ2-2, with 8 nucleotides matching TRBD1. V dropped 3 bases and J dropped 9; count of bases not matched to a gene: 6. Looked up from germline, CDR1 is KGHSH and CDR2 is LQKENI. There are 14 residues in the CDR3. The CDR3 coding sequence is TGTGCCAGCTCACCGACAGGGGCCTACCGGGAGCTGTTTTTT. It encodes CASSPTGAYRELFF.

This rearrangement joins TRBV5-5 to TRBJ1-2; 9 nucleotides match TRBD1. Germline trimming cut 4 bases from V and 4 bases from J; bases unmatched to any gene: 8. CDR1 SGHKS and CDR2 YYEKEE come from the germline V gene (reference sequence). The CDR3 loop spans 15 amino acids. The DNA for the CDR3 is TGTGCCAGCAGCACCTCGGACAGGGGATTCTATGGCTACACCTTC. Translating gives CASSTSDRGFYGYTF.

This clone turned up a few times. The V gene is TRBV5-4, the J gene TRBJ1-4; no definite D call. V lost 1 base, J lost 0 bases, and 10 bases lay in between. Germline V gives CDR1 SGHNT, CDR2 YYREEE (reference sequence). CDR3 length: 16 amino acids. This chain's CDR3 is CASSLRSGATNEKLFF. CDR3 bases: TGTGCCAGCAGCTTGAGAAGCGGGGCAACTAATGAAAAACTGTTTTTT. The full variable domain, rest sourced from reference TRBV5-4 and TRBJ1-4, is ETGVTQSPTHLIKTRGQQVTLRCSSQSGHNTVSWYQQALGQGPQFIFQYYREEENGRGNFPPRFSGLQFPNYSSELNVNALELDDSALYLCASSLRSGATNEKLFFGSGTQLSVL.

This clone was counted a few times. V usage is TRBV5-1 and J usage is TRBJ2-1; TRBD2 matches at 11 bases. The germline V gene has CDR1 SGHRS and CDR2 YFSETQ. Trimming took 4 bases from V and 4 from J; bases not matched to a gene: 7. This CDR3 spans 16 amino acids. CDR3 amino acids: CASSVAGTSGYNEQFF. CDR3 DNA sequence: TGCGCCAGCAGCGTGGCCGGGACTAGCGGATACAATGAGCAGTTCTTC.

J is TRBJ2-4 and V is TRBV4-1; TRBD1 matches 7 bases. Germline V gene sequence: CDR1 MGHRA, CDR2 YSYEKL. The CDR3 is 14 residues long. J lost 1 base, V lost 6 bases, and 3 bases had no gene match. The CDR3 DNA sequence: TGCGCCAGCAGGCAACAGGGGGCCAAAAACATTCAGTACTTC. This encodes CASRQQGAKNIQYF.

The chain has TRBV7-2 and TRBJ1-3; D remains unclear. From germline, CDR1 is SGHTA and CDR2 FQGNSA. The germline V and J ends were trimmed by 5 bases and 0 bases, with 11 bases remaining between them. This CDR3 has 15 residues. CDR3 coding DNA: TGTGCCAGCAGCCCCGTGAGTGGCTCTGGAAACACCATATATTTT. Its translation is CASSPVSGSGNTIYF. The full variable domain, with the rest looked up from reference TRBV7-2 and TRBJ1-3, is GAGVSQSPSNKVTEKGKDVELRCDPISGHTALYWYRQSLGQGLEFLIYFQGNSAPDKSGLPSDRFSAERTGGSVSTLTIQRTQQEDSAVYLCASSPVSGSGNTIYFGEGSWLTVV.

This clone turned up a few times. This chain's CDR3 is CASSARDRGENIQYF. CDR3 coding DNA: TGTGCCAGCAGCGCCCGGGACAGGGGGGAAAACATTCAGTACTTC. The chain carries TRBV7-2 and TRBJ2-4; TRBD1 matches at 11 bases. Per germline, CDR1 SGHTA and CDR2 FQGNSA. The CDR3 contains 15 residues. V lost 5 bases, J lost 5 bases, and 5 bases stayed unmatched.

This clone was seen a few times. This rearrangement joins TRBV7-2 to TRBJ1-5, with 7 bases aligning to TRBD1. Trimming took 3 bases from V and 2 from J; bases not matched to a gene: 4. CDR1 is SGHTA and CDR2 is FQGNSA in the germline V gene. The CDR3 spans 15 residues. The CDR3, as DNA: TGTGCCAGCAGCTTTGACAGGGCCGGCAATCAGCCCCAGCATTTT. Its translation: CASSFDRAGNQPQHF. The full variable domain, with the rest looked up from reference TRBV7-2 and TRBJ1-5, is GAGVSQSPSNKVTEKGKDVELRCDPISGHTALYWYRQSLGQGLEFLIYFQGNSAPDKSGLPSDRFSAERTGGSVSTLTIQRTQQEDSAVYLCASSFDRAGNQPQHFGDGTRLSIL.

Regarding this clone: Other nucleotide sequences in the sample specify the same CDR3. The V gene is TRBV5-1, the J gene TRBJ2-7; no reliable D call. The CDR3 runs to 12 residues. Germline CDR1 SGHRS, CDR2 YFSETQ. V shed 0 bases and J shed 5 bases, with 6 bases lying between them. The CDR3 DNA reads as TGCGCCAGCAGCTTGGAGGGTAACGAGCAGTACTTC. This sequence encodes CASSLEGNEQYF.